Listed here are 23 T cell receptor beta chains from one sample, sequenced in a study of cytomegalovirus exposure and HLA in healthy donors. PCR was performed using 60 Vbeta and 13 Jbeta primers. The table came from immunoSEQ multiplex PCR; TCRdb's copy has only in-frame clones and leaves some out. The repertoire holds 90,000 to 130,000 clones, with roughly 80% as singletons. The source material was PBMCs. These receptors were obtained from a man aged 25 to 40 in good health and CMV-seropositive.

The chain has TRBV19 and TRBJ1-1; D not certain. Germline CDR1 reads LNHDA; CDR2 reads SQIVND (reference sequence). Deletions cut 1 base from V and 5 bases from J, with 23 bases between. The CDR3 contains 18 residues. Here the CDR3 reads CASSIVVWDYIWRTEAFF. Here the CDR3 DNA reads TGTGCCAGTAGTATAGTGGTATGGGATTACATATGGAGGACTGAAGCTTTCTTT.

The gene calls are TRBV21-1 and TRBJ1-6; the table gives TRBD1 as D, unverified against the DNA. TRBV21-1 is given as a pseudogene. CDR3 length: 18 residues. CDR3 loop: CASSKKGKPRYNNSPLHF. In DNA, the CDR3 is TGTGCCAGCAGCAAAAAGGGGAAACCCCGTTATAATAATTCACCCCTCCACTTT.

The genes are TRBV5-1 and TRBJ2-1; 15 bases fit TRBD2. CDR1 is SGHRS, CDR2 YFSETQ, per germline. The CDR3 runs to 15 residues. J lost 9 bases, V lost 4 bases, and 5 bases had no gene match. The CDR3, as DNA: TGCGCCAGCAGCCGGACTAGCGGGGGGGACGGTGAGCAGTTCTTC. Translated: CASSRTSGGDGEQFF.

This clone was observed a handful of times. The V gene is TRBV2, the J gene TRBJ2-5; D remains unclear. The ends were cut back, 6 bases at V and 1 base at J, with 3 bases in the middle. Germline assignment: CDR1 SNHLY and CDR2 FYNNEI. The CDR3 sequence is 11 residues long. Here the CDR3 reads CASSFQETQYF. Here the CDR3 DNA reads TGTGCCAGCAGCTTCCAAGAGACCCAGTACTTC.

CDR3 nucleotide sequence: TGCGCCAGCAGCCCCTGGGGGGGGATCGCCTACAATGAGCAGTTCTTC. The encoded protein is CASSPWGGIAYNEQFF. The chain links TRBV5-1 to TRBJ2-1; 7 bases align to TRBD2. This CDR3 region has 16 residues. V lost 4 bases to trimming and J lost 2 bases; unmatched junction nucleotides: 9. Germline assignment: CDR1 SGHRS and CDR2 YFSETQ.

The chain couples TRBV10-3 to TRBJ2-1; TRBD1 is a possible D gene (6 bases). Germline CDR1 is ENHRY and CDR2 is SYGVKD. This CDR3 is built from 15 residues. V gave up 6 bases and J gave up 0 bases, with 12 bases separating them. CDR3 DNA sequence: TGTGCCATCAGATTGACAGGCCGCTCCTACAATGAGCAGTTCTTC. The encoded protein is CAIRLTGRSYNEQFF.

V gene TRBV29-1 combines with J gene TRBJ2-5, with 9 bases matching TRBD1. The closer fit of TRBJ2-7 to the DNA end suggests the J call may be wrong. From germline, CDR1 is SQVTM and CDR2 ANQGSEA. The CDR3 runs to 12 residues. The CDR3 protein is CSARGQGYEQYF. The CDR3 DNA reads as TGCAGCGCCCGGGGACAGGGATACGAGCAGTACTTC.

The chain is built from TRBV9 and TRBJ2-7; D is unresolved. CDR3 length equals 14 residues. Germline loops: CDR1 SGDLS, CDR2 YYNGEE. Trimming shortened V by 0 bases and J by 2 bases, and 9 bases separated the two germline ends. The CDR3 region has the DNA TGTGCCAGCAGCGTAGGTCCTGGCCCCTACGAGCAGTACTTC. It encodes CASSVGPGPYEQYF.

The rearrangement links TRBV23-1 to TRBJ2-1; 7 bases map to TRBD2. TRBV23-1 is an open reading frame, and its role is uncertain. Trimming removed 4 bases from V and 0 bases from J; junction bases left unmatched: 15. The CDR3 extends over 19 amino acids. The CDR3 DNA follows: TGCGCCAGCAGTCCCCGAGATAGCGGGTACCCGAGCTCCTACAATGAGCAGTTCTTC. Residues: CASSPRDSGYPSSYNEQFF.

This chain connects TRBV7-3 to TRBJ2-3; 7 bases map to TRBD1. This CDR3 has 13 amino acids. The germline V gene encodes CDR1 SGHTA and CDR2 FQGTGA. The ends lost 4 bases at V and 4 bases at J; junction bases unmatched: 2. For the CDR3, the DNA is TGTGCCAGCAGCTCCACAGGGGCAGATACGCAGTATTTT. Translating it yields CASSSTGADTQYF.

The rearrangement joins TRBV12-5 to TRBJ2-5; 11 nucleotides agree with TRBD2. The assigned J gene may be wrong: the sequence end matches TRBJ2-7 better. The CDR3 extends over 15 amino acids. The V gene's germline CDR1 is LGHNT and CDR2 FRNRAP. CDR3 nucleotides: TGTGCTAGTGTTCATAGCGGGGGGGCTTCATACGAGCAGTACTTC. Residues: CASVHSGGASYEQYF.

The genes are TRBV7-8 and TRBJ2-5; 9 bases agree with TRBD1. The germline gives CDR1 SGHVS, CDR2 FQNEAQ. Unmatched junction bases numbered 8, after V lost 5 bases and J lost 4 bases. The CDR3 runs to 15 residues. DNA of the CDR3: TGTGCCAGCAGCCTACCGGGGACAGGGTTAGAGACCCAGTACTTC. Translating it yields CASSLPGTGLETQYF.

The rearrangement uses TRBV25-1 and TRBJ2-1; TRBD1 matches 10 bases. Germline values: CDR1 MGHDK, CDR2 SYGVNS. With 1 base clipped from V and 4 bases from J, the junction kept 7 bases outside the gene matches. The CDR3 length is 17 residues. As DNA, the CDR3 is TGTGCCAGCAGTGAATTAGGGACAGGGGCTACGTACAATGAGCAGTTCTTC. As protein: CASSELGTGATYNEQFF.

The J gene is TRBJ2-7, the V gene TRBV11-3; D is perhaps TRBD1 (5 bases). The CDR3 is 14 amino acids. Germline CDR1 reads SGHNT; CDR2 reads YENEEA. V was cut by 5 bases and J by 1 base, with 12 bases left in between. In nucleotides, the CDR3 is TGTGCCAGCAGCCCTGGACATCAGTCCTACGAGCAGTACTTC. The encoded protein is CASSPGHQSYEQYF.

The table lists this clone with a few counts. The chain couples TRBV10-2 to TRBJ2-6, with TRBD2 as a possible D gene (5 bases). This CDR3 has 15 residues. The V and J ends lost 0 bases and 4 bases respectively, with 7 bases between them. The germline gives CDR1 WSHSY, CDR2 SAAADI. The CDR3 nucleotides read TGCGCCAGCAGTGAGTCGTCGGGGGGGGCCAACGTCCTGACTTTC. Its protein is CASSESSGGANVLTF.

The genes are TRBV2 and TRBJ1-3; D not certain. Germline V gives CDR1 SNHLY, CDR2 FYNNEI. This CDR3 is 14 amino acids long. The V gene lost 4 bases and the J gene lost 1 base, with 8 bases spanning the gap. CDR3 region: CASSGGQSGNTIYF. The CDR3 region has the DNA TGTGCCAGCAGTGGCGGGCAGTCTGGAAACACCATATATTTT.

This rearrangement joins TRBV7-2 to TRBJ1-1, with a possible D match to TRBD1 (5 bases). Germline loops: CDR1 SGHTA, CDR2 FQGNSA. With 3 bases removed from V and 4 bases from J, the gap between germline ends came to 21 bases. CDR3 length: 17 residues. For the CDR3, the DNA is TGTGCCAGCAGCTTCCAGACAGATAACCAGTCGCCCACTGAAGCTTTCTTT. It yields the protein CASSFQTDNQSPTEAFF.

The chain recombines TRBV27 with TRBJ1-2, with 11 bases identical to TRBD1. This CDR3 region has 15 residues. The germline CDR1 and CDR2 sequences are MNHEY and SMNVEV (reference sequence). Germline trimming cut 5 bases from V and 4 bases from J; bases unmatched to any gene: 6. This CDR3 is CASSPDRGRRYGYTF. As DNA, the CDR3 is TGTGCCAGCAGTCCGGACAGGGGGCGACGCTATGGCTACACCTTC.

The J gene is TRBJ2-7, the V gene TRBV27, with D maybe TRBD2 (6 bases). Germline CDR1 and CDR2: MNHEY and SMNVEV (reference sequence). The CDR3 has 13 amino acids. Deletions cut 4 bases from V and 2 bases from J, with 9 bases between. In DNA form, the CDR3 reads TGTGCCAGCAGTTCCCGGGGGACCTACGAGCAGTACTTC. Translating gives CASSSRGTYEQYF.

The gene calls are TRBV2 and TRBJ2-3; 14 nucleotides match TRBD2. Germline assignment: CDR1 SNHLY and CDR2 FYNNEI. CDR3 size: 14 residues. Trimming at V came to 6 bases and at J to 8 bases, leaving 4 bases not matched to a gene. The CDR3: CASRGLAGERTQYF. DNA of the CDR3: TGTGCCAGCAGGGGACTAGCGGGGGAACGTACGCAGTATTTT.

This chain joins TRBV6-1 and TRBJ1-6; 9 bases are a match to TRBD1. CDR1 MNHNS and CDR2 SASEGT come from the germline V gene. The V and J ends lost 6 bases and 7 bases, in that order; junction bases with no gene match: 4. This CDR3 spans 14 amino acids. CDR3 sequence: CASSFDRGNSPLHF. Written as DNA, the CDR3 is TGTGCCAGCAGCTTCGACAGGGGGAATTCACCCCTCCACTTT.

This clone was seen just once. This chain uses TRBV7-3 with TRBJ2-1; no reliable D call. CDR3 size: 15 residues. V was pared by 1 base and J by 0 bases, with 7 bases between. The germline CDR1 and CDR2 sequences are SGHTA and FQGTGA. CDR3 sequence: CASSLRMSSYNEQFF. DNA for the CDR3: TGTGCCAGCAGCTTAAGAATGAGCTCCTACAATGAGCAGTTCTTC.

The rearrangement uses TRBV30 and TRBJ2-2, with TRBD1 identical over 9 bases. V lost 5 bases and J lost 3; bases outside the gene matches: 7. There are 15 residues in the CDR3. Germline V gives CDR1 GTSNPN, CDR2 SVGIG (reference sequence). The CDR3 nucleotides read TGTGCCTGGTCTTCGGGACAGGGAGACACCGGGGAGCTGTTTTTT. Its protein is CAWSSGQGDTGELFF.